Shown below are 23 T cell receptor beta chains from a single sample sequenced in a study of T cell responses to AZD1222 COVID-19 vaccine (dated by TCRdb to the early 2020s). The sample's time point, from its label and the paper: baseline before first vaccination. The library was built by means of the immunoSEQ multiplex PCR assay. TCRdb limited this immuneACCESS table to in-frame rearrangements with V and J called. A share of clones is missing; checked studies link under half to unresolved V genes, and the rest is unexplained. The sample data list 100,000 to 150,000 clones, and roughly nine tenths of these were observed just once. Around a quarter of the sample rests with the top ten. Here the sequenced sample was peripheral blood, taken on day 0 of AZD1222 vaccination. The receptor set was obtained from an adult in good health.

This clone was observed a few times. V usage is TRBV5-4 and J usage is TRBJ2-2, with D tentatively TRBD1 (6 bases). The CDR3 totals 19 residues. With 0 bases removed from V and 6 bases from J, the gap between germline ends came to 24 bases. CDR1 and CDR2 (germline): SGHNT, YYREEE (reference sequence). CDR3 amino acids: CASSLGGTPHRGAAGELFF. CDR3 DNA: TGTGCCAGCAGCTTGGGTGGGACACCCCACCGGGGAGCTGCCGGGGAGCTGTTTTTT.

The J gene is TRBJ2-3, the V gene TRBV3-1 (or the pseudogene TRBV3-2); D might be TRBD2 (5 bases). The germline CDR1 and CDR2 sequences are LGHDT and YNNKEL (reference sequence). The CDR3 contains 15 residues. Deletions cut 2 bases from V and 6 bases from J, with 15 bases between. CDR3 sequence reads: CASSQMAAGADTQYF. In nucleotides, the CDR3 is TGTGCCAGCAGCCAAATGGCGGCGGGTGCGGATACGCAGTATTTT.

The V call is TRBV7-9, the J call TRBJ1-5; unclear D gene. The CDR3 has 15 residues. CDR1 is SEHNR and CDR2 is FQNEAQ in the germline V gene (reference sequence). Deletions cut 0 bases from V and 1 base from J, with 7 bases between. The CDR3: CASSLAGLSNQPQHF. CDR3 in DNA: TGTGCCAGCAGCTTAGCGGGTTTGAGCAATCAGCCCCAGCATTTT.

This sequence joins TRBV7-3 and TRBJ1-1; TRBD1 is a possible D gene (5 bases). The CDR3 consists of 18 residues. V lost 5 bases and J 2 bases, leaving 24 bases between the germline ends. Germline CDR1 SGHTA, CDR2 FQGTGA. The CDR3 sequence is CASSLSPAGTEVNTEAFF. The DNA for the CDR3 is TGTGCCAGCAGCCTATCACCCGCCGGGACTGAGGTTAACACTGAAGCTTTCTTT. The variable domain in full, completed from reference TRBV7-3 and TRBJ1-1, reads GAGVSQTPSNKVTEKGKYVELRCDPISGHTALYWYRQSLGQGPEFLIYFQGTGAADDSGLPNDRFFAVRPEGSVSTLKIQRTERGDSAVYLCASSLSPAGTEVNTEAFFGQGTRLTVV.

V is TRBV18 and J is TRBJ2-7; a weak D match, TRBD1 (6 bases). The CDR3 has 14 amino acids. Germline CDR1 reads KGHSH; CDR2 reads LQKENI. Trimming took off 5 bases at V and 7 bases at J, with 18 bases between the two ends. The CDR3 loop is CASSMAGESTEQYF. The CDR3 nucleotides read TGTGCCAGCTCAATGGCAGGGGAATCGACTGAGCAGTACTTC.

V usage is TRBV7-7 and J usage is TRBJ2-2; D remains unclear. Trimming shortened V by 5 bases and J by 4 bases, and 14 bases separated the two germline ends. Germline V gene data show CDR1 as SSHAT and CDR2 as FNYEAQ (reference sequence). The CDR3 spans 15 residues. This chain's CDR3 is CASSPRPETTGELFF. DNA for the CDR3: TGTGCCAGCAGCCCCCGGCCAGAGACCACCGGGGAGCTGTTTTTT.

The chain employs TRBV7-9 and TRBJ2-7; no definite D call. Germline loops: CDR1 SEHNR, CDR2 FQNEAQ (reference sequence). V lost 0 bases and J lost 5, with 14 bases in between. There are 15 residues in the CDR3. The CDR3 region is CASSLASGSSHEQYF. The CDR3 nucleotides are TGTGCCAGCAGCTTAGCATCGGGCAGTTCCCACGAGCAGTACTTC.

CDR3 in amino acids: CASSPRVSLGGYTF. CDR3 nucleotide sequence: TGTGCCAGCAGCCCCAGGGTCTCCCTTGGAGGCTACACCTTC. J is TRBJ1-2 and V is TRBV7-8, with D maybe TRBD1 (5 bases). Germline CDR1 and CDR2: SGHVS and FQNEAQ. This CDR3 is 14 amino acids long. V was shortened by 5 bases and J by 8 bases, with 18 bases between the two germline ends.

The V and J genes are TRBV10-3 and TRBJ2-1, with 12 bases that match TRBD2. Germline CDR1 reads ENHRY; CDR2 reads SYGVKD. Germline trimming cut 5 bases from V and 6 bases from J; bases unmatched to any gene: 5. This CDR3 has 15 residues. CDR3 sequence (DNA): TGTGCCATCAGTTCAGGACTAGCGGGACGCAATGAGCAGTTCTTC. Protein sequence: CAISSGLAGRNEQFF.

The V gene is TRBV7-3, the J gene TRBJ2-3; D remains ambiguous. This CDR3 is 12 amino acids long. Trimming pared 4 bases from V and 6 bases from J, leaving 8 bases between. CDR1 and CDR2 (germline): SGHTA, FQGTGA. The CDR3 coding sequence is TGTGCCAGCAGCTCCCAAGGGGATACGCAGTATTTT. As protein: CASSSQGDTQYF.

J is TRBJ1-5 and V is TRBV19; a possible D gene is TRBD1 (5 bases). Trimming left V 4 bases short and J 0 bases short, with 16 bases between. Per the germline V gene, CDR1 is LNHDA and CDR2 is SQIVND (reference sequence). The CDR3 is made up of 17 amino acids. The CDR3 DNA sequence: TGTGCCAGTAGTACCATAGACAGTTTCGATAGCAATCAGCCCCAGCATTTT. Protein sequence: CASSTIDSFDSNQPQHF.

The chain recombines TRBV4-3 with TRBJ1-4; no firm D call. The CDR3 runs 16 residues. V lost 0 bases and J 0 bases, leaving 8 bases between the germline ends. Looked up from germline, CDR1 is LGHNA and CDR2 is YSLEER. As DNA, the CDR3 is TGCGCCAGCAGCCAAGATTCTACAGCAACTAATGAAAAACTGTTTTTT. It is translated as CASSQDSTATNEKLFF.

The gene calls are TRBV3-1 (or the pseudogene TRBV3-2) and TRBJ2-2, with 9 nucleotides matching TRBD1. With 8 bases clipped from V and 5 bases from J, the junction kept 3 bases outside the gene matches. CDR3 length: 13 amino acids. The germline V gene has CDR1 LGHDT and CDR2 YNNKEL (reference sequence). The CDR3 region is CASGTGHTGELFF. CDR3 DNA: TGTGCCAGCGGGACAGGGCATACCGGGGAGCTGTTTTTT.

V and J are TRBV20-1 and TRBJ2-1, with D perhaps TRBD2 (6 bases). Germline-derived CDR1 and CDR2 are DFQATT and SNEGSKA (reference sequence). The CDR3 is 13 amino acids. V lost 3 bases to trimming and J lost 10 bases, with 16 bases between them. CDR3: CSASWRDSGEQFF. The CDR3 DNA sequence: TGCAGTGCTAGTTGGAGGGACTCCGGCGAGCAGTTCTTC.

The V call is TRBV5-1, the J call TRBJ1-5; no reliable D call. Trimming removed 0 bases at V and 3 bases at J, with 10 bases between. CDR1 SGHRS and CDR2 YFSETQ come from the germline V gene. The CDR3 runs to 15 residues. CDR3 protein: CASSLGGPNNQPQHF. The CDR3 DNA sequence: TGCGCCAGCAGCTTGGGAGGGCCCAACAATCAGCCCCAGCATTTT.

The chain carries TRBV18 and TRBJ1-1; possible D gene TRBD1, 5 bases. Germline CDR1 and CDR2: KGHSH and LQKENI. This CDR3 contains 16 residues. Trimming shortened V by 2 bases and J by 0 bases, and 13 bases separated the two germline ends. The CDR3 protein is CASSPGGVAVNTEAFF. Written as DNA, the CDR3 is TGTGCCAGCTCACCAGGGGGGGTAGCGGTGAACACTGAAGCTTTCTTT.

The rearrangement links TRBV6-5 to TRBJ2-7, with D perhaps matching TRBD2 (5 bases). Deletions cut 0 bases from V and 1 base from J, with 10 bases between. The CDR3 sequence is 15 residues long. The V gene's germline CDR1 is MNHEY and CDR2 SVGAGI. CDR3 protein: CASSYSKTGSYEQYF. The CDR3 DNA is TGTGCCAGCAGTTACTCGAAAACGGGATCCTACGAGCAGTACTTC.

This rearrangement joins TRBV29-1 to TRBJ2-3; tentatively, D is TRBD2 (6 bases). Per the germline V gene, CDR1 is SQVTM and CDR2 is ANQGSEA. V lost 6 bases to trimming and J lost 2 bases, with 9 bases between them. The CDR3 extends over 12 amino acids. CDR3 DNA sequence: TGCAGCGTGGAGGGGTTCACAGATACGCAGTATTTT. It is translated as CSVEGFTDTQYF.

The DNA of the CDR3 is TGTGCCAGCAGTTTAGCCACGAATGAGCAGTTCTTC. It specifies CASSLATNEQFF. The V gene is TRBV12-3 or TRBV12-4, the J gene TRBJ2-1, with D uncertain. The CDR3 length is 12 residues. The ends were cut back, 0 bases at V and 7 bases at J, with 4 bases in the middle.

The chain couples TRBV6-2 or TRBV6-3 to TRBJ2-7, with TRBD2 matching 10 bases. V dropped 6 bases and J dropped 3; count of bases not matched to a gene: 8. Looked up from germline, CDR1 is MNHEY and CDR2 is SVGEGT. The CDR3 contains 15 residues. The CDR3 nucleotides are TGTGCCAGCAGCCGGGGACTAGCGCAAGTCTACGAGCAGTACTTC. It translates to CASSRGLAQVYEQYF.

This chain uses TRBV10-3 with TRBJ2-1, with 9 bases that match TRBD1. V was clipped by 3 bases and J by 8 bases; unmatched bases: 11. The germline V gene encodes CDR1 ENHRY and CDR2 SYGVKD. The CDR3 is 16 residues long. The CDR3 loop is CAISDPGTGLLDEQFF. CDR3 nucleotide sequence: TGTGCCATCAGTGACCCCGGGACAGGGTTGTTAGATGAGCAGTTCTTC.

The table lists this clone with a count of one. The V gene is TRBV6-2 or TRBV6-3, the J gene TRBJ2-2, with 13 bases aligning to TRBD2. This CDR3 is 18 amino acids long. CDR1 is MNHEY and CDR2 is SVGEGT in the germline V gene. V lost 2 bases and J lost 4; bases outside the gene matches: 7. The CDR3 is CASSYPRGLAGITGELFF. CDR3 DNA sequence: TGTGCCAGCAGTTACCCACGGGGACTAGCGGGGATCACCGGGGAGCTGTTTTTT.

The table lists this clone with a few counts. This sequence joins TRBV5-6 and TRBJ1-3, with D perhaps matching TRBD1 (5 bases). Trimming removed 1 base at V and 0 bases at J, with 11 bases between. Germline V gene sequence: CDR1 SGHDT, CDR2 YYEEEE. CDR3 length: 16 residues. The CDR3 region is CASSLRGLSSGNTIYF. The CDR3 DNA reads TGTGCCAGCAGCTTGAGGGGCCTGAGCTCTGGAAACACCATATATTTT.